This T cell receptor (beta chain) was sequenced during a study of technical replicates of blood from a handful of donors. Sequenced by immunoSEQ multiplex PCR; TCRdb stores in-frame clones only, minus some. Of 75,000 to 90,000 clones in the sample, around nine tenths were seen once. V lost 4 bases, J lost 6 bases, and 15 bases lay in between. Germline CDR1 is SGHVS and CDR2 is FQNEAQ. The CDR3 runs 15 residues. V and J are TRBV7-8 and TRBJ2-2, with D perhaps matching TRBD1 (6 bases). The sequence came from a human donor in good health. The source material was T cells isolated from PBMCs. The CDR3: CASSSGITGPGELFF. CDR3 nucleotides: TGTGCCAGCAGCTCAGGGATTACAGGGCCCGGGGAGCTGTTTTTT.